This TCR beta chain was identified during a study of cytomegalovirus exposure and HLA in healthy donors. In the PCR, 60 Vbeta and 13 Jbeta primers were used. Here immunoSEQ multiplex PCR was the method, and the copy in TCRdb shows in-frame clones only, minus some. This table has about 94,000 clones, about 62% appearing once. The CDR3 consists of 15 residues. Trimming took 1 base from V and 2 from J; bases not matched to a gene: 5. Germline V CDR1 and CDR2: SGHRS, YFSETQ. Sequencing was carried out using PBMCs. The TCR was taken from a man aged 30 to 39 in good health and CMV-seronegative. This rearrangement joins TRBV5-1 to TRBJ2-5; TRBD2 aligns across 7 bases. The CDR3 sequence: CASSLLSGGQETQYF. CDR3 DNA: TGCGCCAGCAGCTTGCTGTCGGGAGGACAAGAGACCCAGTACTTC.